A selection of T cell receptor beta chains follows, all from one sample in a study of shared clonotypes between healthy human individuals. Clones were read by immunoSEQ multiplex PCR, and TCRdb kept only the in-frame ones, dropping some. This sample has around 2.5 million clones, with 80% to 95% found just once. The sample comprised naive CD4+ T cells from PBMCs. These receptor sequences come from a man aged 18 to 35 in good health. Some clones in this sample may be carry-over from other donors' samples. CDR3s include the opening cysteine and the closing phenylalanine or tryptophan. The D gene is left open where the match is weak. The size field is filled for only some rows; it gives once, few, many or a size class.

size	V	D	J	DNA	CDR3
.	TRBV28	TRBD1	TRBJ2-3	TGTGCCAGCCACCGACAGGGTCTGACGCAGTATTTT	CASHRQGLTQYF
.	TRBV10-3	.	TRBJ2-7	TGTGCCATCAGTGAGCACTCAGCGGCTCGGAGCTCCTACGAGCAGTACTTC	CAISEHSAARSSYEQYF
once	TRBV11-2	.	TRBJ2-7	TGTGCCAGCAGCTTAGCAGGGTGGGGGCAGTACTTC	CASSLAGWGQYF
.	TRBV11-2	.	TRBJ2-5	TGTGCCAGCAGCTTCTGGACACAATCTACACAGGCCGAAGAGACCCAGTACTTC	CASSFWTQSTQAEETQYF
.	TRBV14	.	TRBJ1-3	TGTGCCAGCAGCCAGAGTTCCCTTGGGGGAAACACCATATATTTT	CASSQSSLGGNTIYF
.	TRBV18	TRBD1	TRBJ2-7	TGTGCCAGCTCACCTGGACAGGGTGGGTCCTACGAGCAGTACTTC	CASSPGQGGSYEQYF
once	TRBV11-2	TRBD2	TRBJ2-1	TGTGCCAGCAGCTTAAGCATGACTAGCGGGAGACCTGAGCAGTTCTTC	CASSLSMTSGRPEQFF
.	TRBV5-1	.	TRBJ2-1	TGCGCCAGCAGCTTGGTTCCTAGCCTTACCTACAATGAGCAGTTCTTC	CASSLVPSLTYNEQFF
.	TRBV5-1	.	TRBJ2-5	TGCGCCAGCAGCTTAACAAGTTCCGGGGAGACCCAGTACTTC	CASSLTSSGETQYF
.	TRBV19	TRBD1	TRBJ2-7	TGTGCCAGTAAGAGGACAGGGTTCTACGAGCAGTACTTC	CASKRTGFYEQYF
.	TRBV14	.	TRBJ2-7	TGTGCCAGCAGCCAAATCGGTAGGCGGAGGGGCAGGGGTTCCGAGCAGTACTTC	CASSQIGRRRGRGSEQYF
.	TRBV5-4	.	TRBJ1-1	TGTGCCAGCAGCGTTACGACAGAGAACACTGAAGCTTTCTTT	CASSVTTENTEAFF
once	TRBV10-3	.	TRBJ1-1	TGTGCCATCGGGGAGTCCTCGACTGAAGCTTTCTTT	CAIGESSTEAFF
.	TRBV7-9	.	TRBJ2-5	TGTGCCAGCAGCCGGACTCAAGAGACCCAGTACTTC	CASSRTQETQYF
.	TRBV5-8	TRBD2	TRBJ2-1	TGTGCCAGCAGCATCCGCATGGGACTAGCGGGAGGGAAGTACAATGAGCAGTTCTTC	CASSIRMGLAGGKYNEQFF
.	TRBV7-2	.	TRBJ2-5	TGTGCCAGCAGCTTAGCGGGGGCCCAAGAGACCCAGTACTTC	CASSLAGAQETQYF
once	TRBV9	TRBD2	TRBJ2-3	TGTGCCAGCAGCGTAGTCGCGGTAGCGGGAGTTGGATTTGATACGCAGTATTTT	CASSVVAVAGVGFDTQYF
few	TRBV7-9	.	TRBJ1-1	TGTGCCAGCAGCTTTATGTGGACCACTGAAGCTTTCTTT	CASSFMWTTEAFF
.	TRBV11-3	.	TRBJ2-7	TGTGCCAGCAGCTTAGCGCAGGGAGTCTCCTACGAGCAGTACTTC	CASSLAQGVSYEQYF
.	TRBV27	.	TRBJ2-7	TGTGCCAGCAGTAAGGTAGGAGGGGGAGGGTACGAGCAGTACTTC	CASSKVGGGGYEQYF
.	TRBV28	TRBD2	TRBJ2-1	TGTGCCAGCAGTTCGAGACTAGCCTGGTTCTTC	CASSSRLAWFF
.	TRBV10-3	.	TRBJ2-3	TGTGCCATCAGTGGCTCTCTAGATACGCAGTATTTT	CAISGSLDTQYF
.	TRBV28	TRBD2	TRBJ2-2	TGTGCCAGCAGTTCACCGGGGGGGGCGGTCAACACCGGGGAGCTGTTTTTT	CASSSPGGAVNTGELFF
.	TRBV28	TRBD1	TRBJ1-2	TGTGCCAGCAGTTCCCTCTACGCGCGGGACAGGGGCCTCTTC	CASSSLYARDRGLF
once	TRBV6-1	.	TRBJ1-2	TGTGCCAGCAGCAGGAGCATCTATGGCTACACCTTC	CASSRSIYGYTF
.	TRBV7-9	TRBD2	TRBJ2-2	TGTGCCAGCATCACGGGAGGCGGGAGGAACACCGGGGAGCTGTTTTTT	CASITGGGRNTGELFF
.	TRBV5-4	.	TRBJ2-1	TGTGCCAGCAGCCCCCAGAGACCAGAACCGGAGCAGTTCTTC	CASSPQRPEPEQFF
.	TRBV5-1	TRBD2	TRBJ2-1	TGCGCCAGCATAGCGGGAGAAATTATCGGTGAGCAGTTCTTC	CASIAGEIIGEQFF
.	TRBV6-1	TRBD1	TRBJ2-2	TGTGCCAGCAGATCAGGGGGCGCAGGAGCCGGGGAGCTGTTTTTT	CASRSGGAGAGELFF
.	TRBV6-1	.	TRBJ2-1	TGTGCCAGCCAAAGGCCACCGTACAATGAGCAGTTCTTC	CASQRPPYNEQFF
once	TRBV5-1	TRBD1	TRBJ1-4	TGCGCCAGCAGCTGGGGACAGGGGGTGACTAATGAAAAACTGTTTTTT	CASSWGQGVTNEKLFF
once	TRBV7-6	.	TRBJ1-3	TGTGCCAGCAGCCAGAGGCCAGGGAAATCTGGAAACACCATATATTTT	CASSQRPGKSGNTIYF
.	TRBV28	.	TRBJ1-2	TGTGCCAGCAGCCCGGGGCTGGAATATGGCTACACCTTC	CASSPGLEYGYTF
.	TRBV28	TRBD1	TRBJ2-7	TGTGCCAGCAGCCCTTCGGACAGGAGCTCCTACGAGCAGTACTTC	CASSPSDRSSYEQYF
.	TRBV5-1	.	TRBJ2-2	TGCGCCAGCAGCTTCATCTCTGACACCGGGGAGCTGTTTTTT	CASSFISDTGELFF
.	TRBV6-5	TRBD2	TRBJ2-1	TGTGCCAGCAGTTACGCGAGGCTAGCGGGAGGGAATGAGCAGTTCTTC	CASSYARLAGGNEQFF
once	TRBV6-5	.	TRBJ1-2	TGTGCCAGCAGTTACGACAGGCGGTTCTATGGCTACACCTTC	CASSYDRRFYGYTF
once	TRBV5-1	TRBD1	TRBJ2-2	TGCGCCAGCAGTCCACAGGGGGTGAACACCGGGGAGCTGTTTTTT	CASSPQGVNTGELFF
.	TRBV2	TRBD2	TRBJ2-1	TGTGCCAGCAGCATCCTAGCGGGTAGCTCCTACAATGAGCAGTTCTTC	CASSILAGSSYNEQFF
.	TRBV18	.	TRBJ2-1	TGTGCCAGCACCAGGGACGCGCCCTCCTACAATGAGCAGTTCTTC	CASTRDAPSYNEQFF
.	TRBV4-2	.	TRBJ1-3	TGTGCCACCCTTGATCCTGGAAACACCATATATTTT	CATLDPGNTIYF
.	TRBV4-2	TRBD1	TRBJ1-5	TGTGCCAGCAGCCAGTGGACAGGGGTGGGAGAGCCCCAGCATTTT	CASSQWTGVGEPQHF
.	TRBV20-1	.	TRBJ2-1	TGCAGTATAAGGGAGGATGAGCAGTTCTTC	CSIREDEQFF
.	TRBV2	.	TRBJ2-2	TGTGCCGGACGGGTGGGCGGAGACACCGGGGAGCTGTTTTTT	CAGRVGGDTGELFF
.	TRBV2	.	TRBJ2-4	TGTGCCAGCAGGAGACTACTAGCCAAAAACATTCAGTACTTC	CASRRLLAKNIQYF
.	TRBV11-2	.	TRBJ2-5	TGTGCCAGCTCCTCCCAGCCGGGAGTCTCATTAGAGACCCAGTACTTC	CASSSQPGVSLETQYF
once	TRBV7-9	.	TRBJ2-2	TGTGCCAGCAGCTTAGCCTGGGGGAACACCGGGGAGCTGTTTTTT	CASSLAWGNTGELFF
.	TRBV2	TRBD2	TRBJ2-3	TGTGCCAGCAGAGGCGAACTAGCGGGAGGGGCCTACACAGATACGCAGTATTTT	CASRGELAGGAYTDTQYF
.	TRBV2	.	TRBJ1-6	TGTGCCGGCGGGGAGAATTCACCCCTCCACTTT	CAGGENSPLHF
.	TRBV28	.	TRBJ1-2	TGTGCCAGCAGTTTAATCTCCGGGGGCTACACCTTC	CASSLISGGYTF
.	TRBV28	TRBD2	TRBJ2-3	TGTGCCAGCGGACTAGCGGATAGCACAGATACGCAGTATTTT	CASGLADSTDTQYF
.	TRBV7-9	TRBD2	TRBJ2-1	TGTGCCAGCAGCACGTTCATGCGGGAGTATGATGAGCAGTTCTTC	CASSTFMREYDEQFF
.	TRBV7-2	.	TRBJ1-2	TGTGCCAGCAGGCAAACAGTGGGCTATGGCTACACCTTC	CASRQTVGYGYTF
once	TRBV7-9	TRBD2	TRBJ2-4	TGTGCCAGCAGCTTAGATTGGCGGGAGGGAGCCAAAAACATTCAGTACTTC	CASSLDWREGAKNIQYF
.	TRBV28	.	TRBJ2-6	TGTGCCAGCAGAGGACAGCACTCTGGGGCCAACGTCCTGACTTTC	CASRGQHSGANVLTF
.	TRBV5-1	TRBD1	TRBJ1-1	TGCGTAGCGAAGGAGGGGGCGTCGGGCACTGAAGCTTTCTTT	CVAKEGASGTEAFF
.	TRBV29-1	TRBD1	TRBJ2-1	TGCAGCGCTGGACAGGGGGGAAATGAGCAGTTCTTC	CSAGQGGNEQFF
.	TRBV11-3	.	TRBJ1-1	TGTGCCAGCAGCTTAGGACAGACAATGAACACTGAAGCTTTCTTT	CASSLGQTMNTEAFF
.	TRBV5-1	.	TRBJ2-3	TGCGCCAGCAGCCCGACAGGCAGCACAGATACGCAGTATTTT	CASSPTGSTDTQYF
.	TRBV19	TRBD1	TRBJ2-7	TGTGCCAGTAGCTCCTCCGGGACAGGGATCTACGAGCAGTACTTC	CASSSSGTGIYEQYF